This T cell receptor (beta chain) comes out of a study of cytomegalovirus exposure and HLA in healthy donors. For the study at large: Most donors, more than 80% of over 300 genotyped, fell in the Caucasian-associated ancestry cluster. Study-wide findings and caveats: A missense variant in DCLRE1C was later tied to TCR beta V- and J-gene trimming. In an earlier analysis, most TCR beta V segments were productive about 87% or about 30% of the time. Common viral pathogens (according to a later analysis) appeared linked to several of the most significant clusters.

Comment on this clone: Its antigen is as yet unknown.

Amplification used 60 Vbeta primers and 13 Jbeta primers. Clones were sequenced by immunoSEQ multiplex PCR, and TCRdb holds only the in-frame ones, with some missing. The repertoire includes around 130,000 clones, roughly 79% of them detected once, and about 1.8% sits in the top ten. Germline CDR1 reads SQVTM; CDR2 reads ANQGSEA. There are 13 residues in the CDR3. V dropped 6 bases and J dropped 4; count of bases not matched to a gene: 5. Sequences were obtained from PBMCs. J is TRBJ1-2 and V is TRBV29-1; 10 nucleotides line up with TRBD1. The sequence derives from a woman in her forties or fifties in good health and CMV-seronegative. The DNA of the CDR3 is TGCAGCGTAGGGACAGGGGAAAGCTATGGCTACACCTTC. Translation: CSVGTGESYGYTF.